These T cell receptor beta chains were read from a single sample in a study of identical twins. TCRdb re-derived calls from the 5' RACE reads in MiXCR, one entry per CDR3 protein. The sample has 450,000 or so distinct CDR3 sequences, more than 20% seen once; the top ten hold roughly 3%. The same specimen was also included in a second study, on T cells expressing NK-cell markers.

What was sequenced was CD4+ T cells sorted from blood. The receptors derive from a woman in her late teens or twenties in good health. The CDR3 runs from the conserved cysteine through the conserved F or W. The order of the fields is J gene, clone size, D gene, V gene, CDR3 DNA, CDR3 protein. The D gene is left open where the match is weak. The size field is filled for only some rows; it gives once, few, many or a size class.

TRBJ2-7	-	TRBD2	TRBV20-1	TGCAGTGCTGGCTCTAGCGGGAGGTACGAGCAGTACTTC	CSAGSSGRYEQYF
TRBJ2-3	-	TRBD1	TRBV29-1	TGCAGCGTTCCTAGGACAGGGAGTAGGGATACGCAGTATTTT	CSVPRTGSRDTQYF
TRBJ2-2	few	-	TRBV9	TGTGCCAGCAGCCCCCGTCCGACGGGGAACACCGGGGAGCTGTTTTTT	CASSPRPTGNTGELFF
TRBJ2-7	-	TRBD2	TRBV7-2	TGTGCCAGCAGCTTAAAGGGACTGGCGGGGGAAACCTACGAGCAGTACTTC	CASSLKGLAGETYEQYF
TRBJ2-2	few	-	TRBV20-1	TGCAGTGCTAGTCTCAGGCAGAACACCGGGGAGCTGTTTTTT	CSASLRQNTGELFF
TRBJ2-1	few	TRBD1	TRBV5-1	TGCGCCAGCAGCTTGGCCGGGACAGGGGGGCCCTACAATGAGCAGTTCTTC	CASSLAGTGGPYNEQFF
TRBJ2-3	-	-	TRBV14	TGTGCCAGCAGCCAAGATCCCGGTACAGATACGCAGTATTTT	CASSQDPGTDTQYF
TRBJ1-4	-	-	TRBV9	TGTGCCAGCGGAAGGGGGGCGCCTGAAAAACTGTTTTTT	CASGRGAPEKLFF
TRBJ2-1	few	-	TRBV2	TGTGCCAGCAGCGGGACTCTCAATGAGCAGTTCTTC	CASSGTLNEQFF
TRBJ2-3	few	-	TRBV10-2	TGCGCCAGCAGTGAACAGCACAGATACGCAGATACGCAGTATTTT	CASSEQHRYADTQYF
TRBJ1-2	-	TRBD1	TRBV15	TGTGCCACCAGCAGAGGAGTGGCTAGACAGGGGAAGAGTGGCTACACCTTC	CATSRGVARQGKSGYTF
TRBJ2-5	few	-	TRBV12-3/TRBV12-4	TGTGCCAGCAGACTTGCCGGTCCAGAGACCCAGTACTTC	CASRLAGPETQYF
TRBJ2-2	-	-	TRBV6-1	TGTGCCACAGCGGGGACATTGAACACCGGGGAGCTGTTTTTT	CATAGTLNTGELFF
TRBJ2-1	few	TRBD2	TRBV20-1	TGCAGTGCTAGAGACCCTAGCGGGGGGGCCTACAATGAGCAGTTCTTC	CSARDPSGGAYNEQFF
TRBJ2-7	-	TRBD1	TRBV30	TGTGCCTGGAGTCGGGGACAGGGTCGCGGGCAGTACTTC	CAWSRGQGRGQYF
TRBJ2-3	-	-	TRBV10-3	TGTGCCATCAGTGTAGGGAAATTAAGCACAGATACGCAGTATTTT	CAISVGKLSTDTQYF
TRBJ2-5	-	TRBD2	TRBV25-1	TGTGCCAGCAGTGCGGGAGGAGATTTCCAAGAGACCCAGTACTTC	CASSAGGDFQETQYF
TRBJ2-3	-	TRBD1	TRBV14	TGTGCCAGCAGCCACCGGGACAGGACAGATACGCAGTATTTT	CASSHRDRTDTQYF
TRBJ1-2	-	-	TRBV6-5	TGTGCCAGCCTTCGGGTTAACTATGGCTACACCTTC	CASLRVNYGYTF
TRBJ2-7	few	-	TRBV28	TGTGCCTCAGGAGGAGGGTCCGGGACAGACTACTACGAGCAGTACTTC	CASGGGSGTDYYEQYF
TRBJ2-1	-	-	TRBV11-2	TGTGCCAGCAGCTTAGTTGTCCGTGCGGGCAACTCCTACAATGAGCAGTTCTTC	CASSLVVRAGNSYNEQFF
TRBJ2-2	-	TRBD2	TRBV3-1	TGTGCCAGCAGCCAACCCGGGACTAGCGGGGGGGCCGGGGAGCTGTTTTTT	CASSQPGTSGGAGELFF
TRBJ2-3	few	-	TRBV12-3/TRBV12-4	TGTGCCAGCCGGTGGGGGGCTACGCAGTATTTT	CASRWGATQYF
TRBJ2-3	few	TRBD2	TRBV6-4	TGTGCCAGCAGTGCCCAGCGGGGGTTCACAGATACGCAGTATTTT	CASSAQRGFTDTQYF
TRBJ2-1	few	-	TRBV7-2	TGTGCCAGCAGCTCCTATTCCTACAATGAGCAGTTCTTC	CASSSYSYNEQFF
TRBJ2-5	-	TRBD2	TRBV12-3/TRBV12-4	TGTGCCAGCACTGTCCCGGGACTAGTGCCCCAGTACTTC	CASTVPGLVPQYF
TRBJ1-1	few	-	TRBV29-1	TGCAGCGTGCAGCGGGGGAACACTGAAGCTTTCTTT	CSVQRGNTEAFF
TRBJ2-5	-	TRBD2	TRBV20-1	TGCAGTGCTAGAGCAGGGACGGGAGGGGGTGAGACCCAGTACTTC	CSARAGTGGGETQYF
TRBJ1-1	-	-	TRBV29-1	TGCAGCGCGGCTTCCGGGACTGAAGCTTTCTTT	CSAASGTEAFF
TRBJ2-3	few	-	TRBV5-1	TGCGCCAGCAGCCCCCCTCGGGGATCGGGACGAATCACAGATACGCAGTATTTT	CASSPPRGSGRITDTQYF
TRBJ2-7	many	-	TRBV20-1	TGCAGTGGCCAGGAGTGGAACTCCTACGAGCAGTACTTC	CSGQEWNSYEQYF
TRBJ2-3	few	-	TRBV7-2	TGTGCCAGCAGCTTACTTCTCGATACGCAGTATTTT	CASSLLLDTQYF
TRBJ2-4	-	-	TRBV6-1	TGTGCCAGCAGTGACGGCAGGGCGGACATTCAGTACTTC	CASSDGRADIQYF
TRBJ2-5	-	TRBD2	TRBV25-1	TGTGCCATCGCGGGGGGGAACCAAGAGACCCAGTACTTC	CAIAGGNQETQYF
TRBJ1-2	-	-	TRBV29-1	TGCAGCGTTGACCCGGCTTATGGCTACACCTTC	CSVDPAYGYTF
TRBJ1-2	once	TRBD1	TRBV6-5	TGTGCCAGCAGTTACGCGCAGGGGGCCCGAGGCTACACCTTC	CASSYAQGARGYTF
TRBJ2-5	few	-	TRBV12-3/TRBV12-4	TGTGCCAGCACCAGAGGCCACCGTGAGACCCAGTACTTC	CASTRGHRETQYF
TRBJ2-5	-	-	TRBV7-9	TGTGCCAGCAGTAATATAGAGACCCAGTACTTC	CASSNIETQYF
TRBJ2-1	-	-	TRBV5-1	TGCGCCAGCAGCTATGGGGGTACAGGGAGGTTGAATGAGCAGTTCTTC	CASSYGGTGRLNEQFF
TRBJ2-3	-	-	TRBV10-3	TGTGCCATCAGAGAAGCCACAGATACGCAGTATTTT	CAIREATDTQYF
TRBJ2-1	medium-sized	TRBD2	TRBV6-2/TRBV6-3	TGTGCCAGCAGTTTTATCCTAGCGGGGTACAATGAGCAGTTCTTC	CASSFILAGYNEQFF
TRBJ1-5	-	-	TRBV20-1	TGCAGTGCTAGATCAGGGGTACGGCAGCCCCAGCATTTT	CSARSGVRQPQHF